Presented here are 11 T cell receptor beta chains from one specimen sequenced in a study of shared clonotypes between healthy human individuals. Only CD45RO-negative cells positively selected for CCR7 counted as naive CD8 cells, so terminally differentiated effector memory CD45RA+ cells were excluded. Clones were read by immunoSEQ multiplex PCR, and TCRdb kept only the in-frame ones, dropping some. In the table there are about 1,900,000 clones, about 95% of which are singletons. Sequences were obtained from naive CD8+ T cells sorted from blood. These receptors were taken from a man younger than 30 in good health.

The genes are TRBV5-1 and TRBJ1-1; D is unresolved. The CDR3 extends over 13 amino acids. Trimming pared 4 bases from V and 1 base from J, leaving 8 bases between. Germline V gene data show CDR1 as SGHRS and CDR2 as YFSETQ. The CDR3 region is CASSPEENTEAFF. The CDR3 bases are TGCGCCAGCAGCCCCGAGGAGAACACTGAAGCTTTCTTT.

This chain joins TRBV6-1 and TRBJ2-7, with 10 bases lining up with TRBD1. Germline assignment: CDR1 MNHNS and CDR2 SASEGT. The CDR3 is 13 residues long. V was clipped by 8 bases and J by 9 bases; unmatched bases: 10. The CDR3 DNA is TGTGCCAGCGTTTGGACAGGGGGGTCCGGGCAGTACTTC. Its protein is CASVWTGGSGQYF.

This chain uses TRBV19 with TRBJ2-1; 10 bases map to TRBD2. Trimming cost V 5 bases and J 5 bases; bases outside gene matches: 18. Germline V lookup: CDR1 LNHDA, CDR2 SQIVND (reference sequence). CDR3 size: 19 residues. In DNA, the CDR3 is TGTGCCAGTAGTCACCCCTGGAGAAAGCGGGAGGGCCCTAACAATGAGCAGTTCTTC. This codes for CASSHPWRKREGPNNEQFF.

The chain combines TRBV6-5 with TRBJ1-5, with D possibly TRBD1 on 6 matching bases. There are 15 residues in the CDR3. The germline V and J ends were trimmed by 6 bases and 0 bases, with 12 bases remaining between them. Germline lookup yields CDR1 MNHEY and CDR2 SVGAGI. The CDR3 nucleotides are TGTGCCAGCAGGCACAGGGATAATAGCAATCAGCCCCAGCATTTT. Translated, it gives CASRHRDNSNQPQHF.

The gene calls are TRBV13 and TRBJ2-5; 9 bases agree with TRBD1. The CDR3 extends over 15 amino acids. Trimming took 4 bases from V and 5 from J; bases not matched to a gene: 8. Germline loops: CDR1 PRHDT, CDR2 FYEKMQ (reference sequence). The CDR3 coding sequence is TGTGCCAGCAGCTCTGGACAGGGGTTACGGGAGACCCAGTACTTC. Translated: CASSSGQGLRETQYF.

The chain recombines TRBV19 with TRBJ2-1; D may be TRBD2 (6 bases). The CDR3 contains 12 residues. Trimming removed 7 bases at V and 4 bases at J, with 8 bases between. CDR1 and CDR2 from the germline V gene are LNHDA and SQIVND (reference sequence). The chain's CDR3 is CASIGLYNEQFF. CDR3 in DNA: TGTGCCAGTATTGGACTATACAATGAGCAGTTCTTC. The variable domain in full, with the rest retrieved from reference TRBV19 and TRBJ2-1, is DGGITQSPKYLFRKEGQNVTLSCEQNLNHDAMYWYRQDPGQGLRLIYYSQIVNDFQKGDIAEGYSVSREKKESFPLTVTSAQKNPTAFYLCASIGLYNEQFFGPGTRLTVL.

About this clone itself: Other DNA sequences of this sample code for an identical CDR3. This rearrangement joins TRBV30 to TRBJ2-2; 7 bases are a match to TRBD2. Unmatched junction bases numbered 3, after V lost 2 bases and J lost 3 bases. Germline CDR1 reads GTSNPN; CDR2 reads SVGIG (reference sequence). This CDR3 has 14 amino acids. In DNA form, the CDR3 reads TGTGCCTGGAGTCTGGCGGGGGACACCGGGGAGCTGTTTTTT. It is translated as CAWSLAGDTGELFF.

This chain uses TRBV13 with TRBJ2-7; 9 bases map to TRBD1. This CDR3 has 15 residues. V lost 2 bases and J lost 4; bases outside the gene matches: 6. Germline CDR1 reads PRHDT; CDR2 reads FYEKMQ (reference sequence). DNA for the CDR3: TGTGCCAGCAGCTTACTAGGACAGGGGAATTACGAGCAGTACTTC. Amino acid sequence: CASSLLGQGNYEQYF.

Notes on this clone: Within the sample, other DNA sequences also encode this same CDR3. The chain couples TRBV7-9 to TRBJ1-4; D uncertain. There are 14 residues in the CDR3. The V end was cut by 5 bases, the J end by 0 bases, with 7 bases between. Germline CDR1 is SEHNR and CDR2 is FQNEAQ (reference sequence). This CDR3 reads CASSPSATNEKLFF. The CDR3 coding sequence is TGTGCCAGCAGCCCCTCTGCAACTAATGAAAAACTGTTTTTT.

This clone is a singleton in its sample. The chain carries TRBV27 and TRBJ1-2, with TRBD1 matching over 7 bases. The CDR3 consists of 12 residues. J lost 3 bases, V lost 5 bases, and 0 bases had no gene match. CDR1 is MNHEY and CDR2 is SMNVEV in the germline V gene (reference sequence). CDR3 sequence reads: CASSGQDYGYTF. CDR3 nucleotide sequence: TGTGCCAGCAGTGGACAGGACTATGGCTACACCTTC.

The gene calls are TRBV4-3 and TRBJ2-2; a possible D gene is TRBD2 (5 bases). This CDR3 is built from 15 residues. Between the trimmed V and J ends, which lost 4 bases and 7 bases, there was a span of 16 bases. The germline V gene has CDR1 LGHNA and CDR2 YSLEER. CDR3 loop: CASSPGRGFSGELFF. DNA of the CDR3: TGCGCCAGCAGCCCAGGACGAGGGTTTAGCGGGGAGCTGTTTTTT.